The 6 T cell receptor beta chains below all came from one sample that was sequenced in a study of T cell clonality in common variable immunodeficiency. Sequencing used immunoSEQ multiplex PCR; TCRdb keeps in-frame clones, though not all of them. The counts give 35,000 or so clones, none of them seen only once; approximately 3% is held by the top ten. The sequenced material came from peripheral blood mononuclear cells. Receptors were obtained from a person aged 18 to 75 in good health.

This clone was found many times. The read ends 3 residues early relative to the CDR3; the germline J gene fills the gap. The chain couples TRBV19 to TRBJ2-5; TRBD1 aligns across 9 bases. V lost 7 bases to trimming and J lost 1 base; unmatched junction nucleotides: 7. In germline, CDR1 is LNHDA, CDR2 SQIVND (reference sequence). The CDR3 extends over 15 amino acids. Here the CDR3 reads CASTSGTGFQETQYF. The part of the CDR3 DNA that was read is TGTGCCAGTACTTCCGGGACAGGGTTCCAAGAGACC. Full variable domain (missing parts from reference TRBV19 and TRBJ2-5): DGGITQSPKYLFRKEGQNVTLSCEQNLNHDAMYWYRQDPGQGLRLIYYSQIVNDFQKGDIAEGYSVSREKKESFPLTVTSAQKNPTAFYLCASTSGTGFQETQYFGPGTRLLVL.

This clone has ten or more counts. The read terminates 3 residues ahead of where the CDR3 ends, so the germline J gene completes it. The rearrangement links TRBV19 to TRBJ2-2; perhaps TRBD2 as D (5 bases). Per germline, CDR1 LNHDA and CDR2 SQIVND (reference sequence). V was pared by 3 bases and J by 0 bases, with 5 bases between. The CDR3 contains 14 residues. The DNA read from the CDR3 is TGTGCCAGTAGTATCGGGGCGAACACCGGGGAG. Its translation is CASSIGANTGE. Given in full, the CDR3 is CASSIGANTGELFF. Combining the CDR3 with reference TRBV19 and TRBJ2-2 gives the whole variable domain DGGITQSPKYLFRKEGQNVTLSCEQNLNHDAMYWYRQDPGQGLRLIYYSQIVNDFQKGDIAEGYSVSREKKESFPLTVTSAQKNPTAFYLCASSIGANTGELFFGEGSRLTVL.

This clone was recorded at least ten times. The sequenced fragment ends 3 residues before the CDR3 boundary, so the rest is inferred from the germline J gene. The chain recombines TRBV19 with TRBJ2-5, with D uncertain. Trimming removed 0 bases at V and 1 base at J, with 6 bases between. Germline values: CDR1 LNHDA, CDR2 SQIVND (reference sequence). The CDR3 spans 14 residues. CDR3 bases read: TGTGCCAGTAGTATAGACCTCGTCCAAGAGACC. Its protein is CASSIDLVQET. The whole CDR3 region reads CASSIDLVQETQYF.

This clone has at least ten counts. The CDR3 extends 3 residues past the end of the read, so its final part is completed from the germline J gene. The V gene is TRBV4-1, the J gene TRBJ2-7, with 10 bases matching TRBD1. Germline CDR1 reads MGHRA; CDR2 reads YSYEKL. V was pared by 1 base and J by 6 bases, with 15 bases of the junction left unmatched. This CDR3 spans 18 amino acids. CDR3 sequence: CASSQGDWFRTGGFEQYF. Partial CDR3 DNA: TGCGCCAGCAGCCAAGGTGATTGGTTCAGGACAGGGGGATTCGAG.

This clone was counted many times. The CDR3 end falls 3 residues outside the read, so it is completed with the germline J gene. J is TRBJ2-2 and V is TRBV20-1, with 13 positions matching TRBD2. This CDR3 contains 15 residues. Trimming took 5 bases from V and 6 from J; bases not matched to a gene: 6. Germline loops: CDR1 DFQATT, CDR2 SNEGSKA (reference sequence). CDR3 protein: CSAAGLAGVAGELFF. CDR3 DNA, as far as it was read: TGCAGTGCTGCAGGACTAGCGGGAGTGGCCGGGGAG.

In this sample, this clone turned up many times. Read coverage stops 3 residues before the CDR3 terminus; the germline J gene supplies the remainder. The chain is built from TRBV7-8 and TRBJ2-5; D remains ambiguous. The CDR3 is made up of 14 amino acids. Germline V lookup: CDR1 SGHVS, CDR2 FQNEAQ. The V end was cut by 1 base, the J end by 2 bases, with 8 bases between. The chain's CDR3 is CASSLGRQQETQYF. The DNA read from the CDR3 is TGTGCCAGCAGCTTAGGGCGGCAGCAAGAGACC.